This T cell receptor (beta chain) was captured by sequencing in a study of blood T cells in healthy people across ages. Trimming removed 4 bases from V and 7 bases from J; junction bases left unmatched: 12. The germline gives CDR1 SGHNT, CDR2 YYREEE (reference sequence). The CDR3 contains 15 residues. Every sample yielded at least 6 million isolated PBMCs. A second PCR of 7 to 11 cycles used a sample-barcoded 5' primer and a J-beta primer mix. TCRdb independently ran MiXCR on the 5' RACE reads; one entry per CDR3 protein. The profile covers 700,000 to 900,000 distinct CDR3 sequences, with approximately 24% appearing a single time and 3% taken by the ten largest. There are a few counts of this clonotype. The sample was also linked to a second study, of T cells of mothers and their children.

Material: blood. This TCR was recovered from a boy aged 5-17 years in good health. V usage is TRBV5-4 and J usage is TRBJ1-1, with TRBD1 matching 8 bases. This chain's CDR3 is CASSQGAPAEVEAFF. In DNA form, the CDR3 reads TGTGCCAGCAGCCAGGGGGCCCCGGCGGAGGTTGAAGCTTTCTTT.